The 21 T cell receptor beta chains in this list originate from one sample, sequenced in a study of T-cell reconstitution after alpha-beta-depleted transplantation in children. A TCRbeta library incorporating unique molecular identifiers was prepared. TCRdb re-derived calls from the PCR reads in MiXCR, one entry per CDR3 protein. The sample has approximately 430,000 distinct CDR3 sequences, 15% to 20% seen once; the top ten hold just under 30%. The source material was PBMCs, mostly from graft donor cells, sampled 360 days after TCRalphabeta/CD19-depleted stem cell transplant. The source of these receptors is a boy in the first two years of life who had a stem cell transplant for Wiskott-Aldrich syndrome, so the T cells may come from the graft donor.

This clonotype has a handful of counts. The chain uses TRBV11-2 and TRBJ2-7, with D perhaps matching TRBD1 (6 bases). CDR1 is SGHAT and CDR2 is FQNNGV in the germline V gene. This CDR3 region has 15 residues. Trimming left V 4 bases short and J 6 bases short, with 19 bases between. Here the CDR3 DNA reads TGTGCCAGCAGCTACCGACAGGTCCTTTGGCCCGAGCAGTACTTC. It specifies CASSYRQVLWPEQYF. Full variable domain (rest looked up from reference TRBV11-2 and TRBJ2-7): EAGVAQSPRYKIIEKRQSVAFWCNPISGHATLYWYQQILGQGPKLLIQFQNNGVVDDSQLPKDRFSAERLKGVDSTLKIQPAKLEDSAVYLCASSYRQVLWPEQYFGPGTRLTVT.

The chain links TRBV9 to TRBJ1-1; 7 bases line up with TRBD1. Trimming took 5 bases from V and 1 from J; bases not matched to a gene: 8. Germline CDR1 SGDLS, CDR2 YYNGEE. The CDR3 runs 15 residues. CDR3 sequence: CASSFTGEGNTEAFF. The CDR3 DNA reads as TGTGCCAGCAGTTTTACAGGGGAGGGGAACACTGAAGCTTTCTTT.

CDR3 coding DNA: TGCGCCAGCAGCTTGGAAAAACTAGCGGGGGGATACAATGAGCAGTTCTTC. The encoded protein is CASSLEKLAGGYNEQFF. This chain connects TRBV5-1 to TRBJ2-1; 12 positions agree with TRBD2. Per the germline V gene, CDR1 is SGHRS and CDR2 is YFSETQ. The CDR3 is made up of 17 amino acids. The V gene end was trimmed by 0 bases and the J gene end by 4 bases; junction bases not matched to a gene: 5.

In its sample, this clonotype was seen a few times. The chain links TRBV20-1 to TRBJ2-2, with TRBD1 matching over 8 bases. In germline, CDR1 is DFQATT, CDR2 SNEGSKA (reference sequence). After removal of 0 bases from V and 3 bases from J, the junction contained 3 bases not matched to a gene. The CDR3 consists of 15 residues. The DNA of the CDR3 is TGCAGTGCTAGAGAGGACAGGGCCGACACCGGGGAGCTGTTTTTT. Translating it yields CSAREDRADTGELFF.

This clonotype turned up a few times. This sequence joins TRBV6-2 or TRBV6-3 and TRBJ2-2, with unresolved D. This CDR3 region has 17 residues. Deletions cut 6 bases from V and 3 bases from J, with 20 bases between. The germline gives CDR1 MNHEY, CDR2 SVGEGT. Written as DNA, the CDR3 is TGTGCCAGCAGCGACTCGGACGGCCGTCTGTACACCGGGGAGCTGTTTTTT. The encoded protein is CASSDSDGRLYTGELFF.

This clonotype has a handful of counts. The rearrangement uses TRBV9 and TRBJ2-1; no firm D call. This CDR3 region has 15 residues. The germline gives CDR1 SGDLS, CDR2 YYNGEE. The V end was cut by 3 bases, the J end by 4 bases, with 14 bases between. CDR3 sequence reads: CASSGEREPYNEQFF. As DNA, the CDR3 is TGTGCCAGCAGCGGCGAACGAGAACCTTACAATGAGCAGTTCTTC. Using reference TRBV9 and TRBJ2-1 for the parts outside the CDR3, the full variable domain is DSGVTQTPKHLITATGQRVTLRCSPRSGDLSVYWYQQSLDQGLQFLIQYYNGEERAKGNILERFSAQQFPDLHSELNLSSLELGDSALYFCASSGEREPYNEQFFGPGTRLTVL.

In its sample, this clonotype was seen a few times. The chain uses TRBV9 and TRBJ2-5; D unresolved. CDR1 is SGDLS and CDR2 is YYNGEE in the germline V gene. This CDR3 region has 15 residues. The V end was cut by 0 bases, the J end by 5 bases, with 14 bases between. The DNA for the CDR3 is TGTGCCAGCAGCGTAGCGGGCCACTTCCAGGAGACCCAGTACTTC. Translated: CASSVAGHFQETQYF.

The chain is built from TRBV12-3 or TRBV12-4 and TRBJ2-1; D is perhaps TRBD2 (5 bases). With 4 bases removed from V and 6 bases from J, the gap between germline ends came to 16 bases. CDR3 size: 15 residues. This chain's CDR3 is CASSYYSRGINEQFF. The CDR3 bases are TGTGCCAGCAGTTACTACTCGCGAGGGATCAATGAGCAGTTCTTC.

This clonotype showed up just a few times. J is TRBJ1-2 and V is TRBV12-3 or TRBV12-4, with 10 bases aligning to TRBD1. The length of the CDR3 is 15 residues. Germline trimming cut 6 bases from V and 1 base from J; bases unmatched to any gene: 5. CDR3 amino acids: CASSHWTGGNYGYTF. The CDR3, as DNA: TGTGCCAGCAGCCACTGGACAGGGGGTAACTATGGCTACACCTTC.

This clonotype occurred a few times. The chain links TRBV12-3 or TRBV12-4 to TRBJ2-3; D is unresolved. This CDR3 contains 14 residues. V was shortened by 6 bases and J by 5 bases, with 15 bases between the two germline ends. CDR3 loop: CASSSLNGRDTQYF. CDR3 bases: TGTGCCAGCAGCTCCCTAAATGGGCGAGATACGCAGTATTTT.

Ten or more counts support this clonotype. The V call is TRBV10-3, the J call TRBJ1-2; no reliable D call. V lost 4 bases and J 3 bases, leaving 15 bases between the germline ends. The CDR3 has 15 amino acids. Germline loops: CDR1 ENHRY, CDR2 SYGVKD. Written as DNA, the CDR3 is TGTGCCATCAGTGCCCGAGACACTTCTGACTATGGCTACACCTTC. Translation gives CAISARDTSDYGYTF.

The V and J genes are TRBV10-3 and TRBJ2-7, with 9 bases aligning to TRBD2. Germline V CDR1 and CDR2: ENHRY, SYGVKD. The CDR3 extends over 17 amino acids. V was clipped by 0 bases and J by 2 bases; unmatched bases: 8. The CDR3 bases are TGTGCCATCAGTGAGTCGACTGGGACTAGCTTCGCCTACGAGCAGTACTTC. Amino acids: CAISESTGTSFAYEQYF.

In its sample, this clonotype was seen many times. The V gene is TRBV4-1, the J gene TRBJ2-7; TRBD1 aligns across 8 bases. Germline assignment: CDR1 MGHRA and CDR2 YSYEKL. The CDR3 is made up of 15 amino acids. V lost 0 bases to trimming and J lost 3 bases; unmatched junction nucleotides: 4. The CDR3 sequence is CASSQDWTGYYEQYF. Here the CDR3 DNA reads TGCGCCAGCAGCCAAGACTGGACAGGGTACTACGAGCAGTACTTC.

In this sample, this clonotype turned up a few times. CDR3 loop: CASSFQVGRREQYF. Written as DNA, the CDR3 is TGTGCCAGCAGTTTTCAGGTGGGCCGACGCGAGCAGTACTTC. The chain has TRBV12-3 or TRBV12-4 and TRBJ2-7; D unresolved. Trimming pared 3 bases from V and 6 bases from J, leaving 15 bases between. This CDR3 is built from 14 residues.

This clonotype was observed a handful of times. This chain connects TRBV7-9 to TRBJ1-4, with D maybe TRBD1 (5 bases). Germline V lookup: CDR1 SEHNR, CDR2 FQNEAQ (reference sequence). This CDR3 is 13 amino acids long. The germline V and J ends were trimmed by 0 bases and 12 bases, with 11 bases remaining between them. Written as DNA, the CDR3 is TGTGCCAGCAGCTTAGCTGGGGGGAGCGAACTGTTTTTT. Amino acid sequence: CASSLAGGSELFF.

This chain connects TRBV12-3 or TRBV12-4 to TRBJ1-1; no firm D call. Trimming removed 4 bases from V and 1 base from J, with 13 bases in between. The CDR3 is made up of 15 amino acids. The CDR3 sequence is CASSSLTWANTEAFF. The CDR3 DNA follows: TGTGCCAGCAGTTCGTTGACATGGGCGAACACTGAAGCTTTCTTT.

This clonotype was picked up many times. The rearrangement links TRBV11-2 to TRBJ1-4; D might be TRBD1 (5 bases). V was cut by 6 bases and J by 4 bases, with 12 bases left in between. CDR1 SGHAT and CDR2 FQNNGV come from the germline V gene. The CDR3 is 14 residues long. The CDR3: CASSPDTINEKLFF. The CDR3 DNA reads TGTGCCAGCAGTCCGGACACAATTAATGAAAAACTGTTTTTT.

This clonotype appeared a few times. The CDR3 protein is CAISDGLAGESDTQYF. CDR3 bases: TGTGCCATCAGTGACGGACTAGCGGGGGAGTCAGATACGCAGTATTTT. This rearrangement joins TRBV10-3 to TRBJ2-3; the match to TRBD2 covers 13 bases. The germline CDR1 and CDR2 sequences are ENHRY and SYGVKD. The V segment lost 3 bases and the J segment 4 bases; nucleotides outside the gene matches: 4. This CDR3 has 16 residues.

This clonotype was detected ten times or more. The chain uses TRBV7-6 and TRBJ1-1, with TRBD1 matching 7 bases. Germline V gene lookup returns CDR1 SGHVS and CDR2 FNYEAQ. CDR3 size: 13 residues. Trimming cost V 5 bases and J 5 bases; bases outside gene matches: 5. In DNA form, the CDR3 reads TGTGCCAGCAGCGCCAGGGGGGTTACTGAAGCTTTCTTT. Its translation: CASSARGVTEAFF.

In this sample, this clonotype turned up a few times. This chain joins TRBV12-3 or TRBV12-4 and TRBJ2-5; D call uncertain. This CDR3 is built from 15 residues. Trimming took 0 bases from V and 2 from J, leaving 10 bases between them. The CDR3 spells CASSLAPTRQETQYF. The DNA for the CDR3 is TGTGCCAGCAGTTTAGCCCCGACGAGGCAAGAGACCCAGTACTTC.

This rearrangement joins TRBV7-9 to TRBJ2-1, with D unclear. The V end lost 4 bases, the J end lost 4 bases, and 8 bases lay between the germline ends. The CDR3 is made up of 13 amino acids. Germline assignment: CDR1 SEHNR and CDR2 FQNEAQ (reference sequence). The CDR3 nucleotides read TGTGCCAGCAGCTACCCGCTTTACAATGAGCAGTTCTTC. Translating it yields CASSYPLYNEQFF.